A selection of T cell receptor beta chains follows, all from one sample in a study of regulatory T cells in long-lasting Graves disease. TCRdb re-called the multiplex PCR reads through MiXCR, storing one row per CDR3 protein. The sample shows about 520,000 distinct CDR3 sequences, around 12% of them seen only once. The sample was also linked to a second study, of T cells in Graves' hyperthyroidism and ophthalmopathy.

This specimen was peripheral blood mononuclear cells (PBMCs), taken at new diagnosis, from a patient treated with antithyroid drugs. Receptors were obtained from a woman between 25 and 40 years old with Graves disease. Both conserved end residues are part of each CDR3. The order of the fields is D gene, J gene, V gene, clone size, CDR3 protein, CDR3 DNA. D genes are given only for firm matches. Clone size appears in some rows only: once, few, many, or a class for an expanded clone.

d_gene: -
j_gene: TRBJ2-1
v_gene: TRBV14
abundance: -
CDR3aa: CASSQGRGAHNEQFF
CDR3nt: TGTGCCAGCAGCCAAGGACGGGGGGCCCACAATGAGCAGTTCTTC

d_gene: TRBD1
j_gene: TRBJ2-1
v_gene: TRBV7-3
abundance: many
CDR3aa: CASSPGQLRDEQFF
CDR3nt: TGTGCCAGCAGTCCGGGACAGCTGAGGGATGAGCAGTTCTTC

d_gene: TRBD2
j_gene: TRBJ2-1
v_gene: TRBV27
abundance: many
CDR3aa: CASTIRGGASEQFF
CDR3nt: TGTGCCAGCACCATCCGGGGGGGGGCAAGTGAGCAGTTCTTC

d_gene: TRBD2
j_gene: TRBJ2-3
v_gene: TRBV7-2
abundance: many
CDR3aa: CASSQWGLAGDTQYF
CDR3nt: TGTGCCAGCAGCCAATGGGGCCTAGCGGGAGATACGCAGTATTTT

d_gene: TRBD1
j_gene: TRBJ2-2
v_gene: TRBV2
abundance: many
CDR3aa: CASSARQGSNTGELFF
CDR3nt: TGTGCCAGCAGCGCAAGACAGGGTTCGAACACCGGGGAGCTGTTTTTT

d_gene: -
j_gene: TRBJ2-7
v_gene: TRBV28
abundance: -
CDR3aa: CASSSLGHKDEQYF
CDR3nt: TGTGCCAGCAGTTCCCTCGGCCACAAAGACGAGCAGTACTTC

d_gene: TRBD1
j_gene: TRBJ2-2
v_gene: TRBV20-1
abundance: many
CDR3aa: CSAITGAYTGELFF
CDR3nt: TGCAGTGCGATAACAGGGGCGTACACCGGGGAGCTGTTTTTT

d_gene: TRBD1
j_gene: TRBJ1-4
v_gene: TRBV28
abundance: few
CDR3aa: CASSSPGQGDEKLSF
CDR3nt: TGTGCCAGCAGCTCCCCTGGGCAGGGGGATGAAAAACTGTCTTTT

d_gene: TRBD2
j_gene: TRBJ2-7
v_gene: TRBV20-1
abundance: many
CDR3aa: CSAISGSYEQYF
CDR3nt: TGCAGTGCTATTAGCGGGAGCTACGAGCAGTACTTC

d_gene: TRBD1
j_gene: TRBJ1-4
v_gene: TRBV18
abundance: many
CDR3aa: CASSTIRPGGVEQLFF
CDR3nt: TGTGCCAGCTCAACCATCCGGCCAGGGGGCGTCGAACAACTGTTTTTT

d_gene: -
j_gene: TRBJ2-5
v_gene: TRBV27
abundance: many
CDR3aa: CASSQFPGRQRTGETQYF
CDR3nt: TGTGCCAGCAGCCAATTCCCGGGACGACAGAGAACGGGAGAGACCCAGTACTTC

d_gene: -
j_gene: TRBJ2-7
v_gene: TRBV7-9
abundance: -
CDR3aa: CASSLGGIAYEQYF
CDR3nt: TGTGCCAGCTCTTTAGGGGGAATAGCCTACGAGCAGTACTTC

d_gene: TRBD1
j_gene: TRBJ1-1
v_gene: TRBV3-1
abundance: many
CDR3aa: CASSDRDRENEAFF
CDR3nt: TGTGCCAGCAGCGACCGGGACAGGGAGAATGAAGCTTTCTTT

d_gene: -
j_gene: TRBJ1-1
v_gene: TRBV10-3
abundance: many
CDR3aa: CAISEFQGTVNTEAFF
CDR3nt: TGTGCCATCAGTGAGTTCCAAGGGACGGTTAACACTGAAGCTTTCTTT

d_gene: -
j_gene: TRBJ2-3
v_gene: TRBV2
abundance: -
CDR3aa: CASSGSRDTQYF
CDR3nt: TGTGCCAGCAGCGGCTCTCGGGATACGCAGTATTTT

d_gene: -
j_gene: TRBJ2-7
v_gene: TRBV15
abundance: many
CDR3aa: CATSPRETYEQYF
CDR3nt: TGTGCCACCAGCCCCAGGGAAACCTACGAGCAGTACTTC

d_gene: TRBD2
j_gene: TRBJ2-2
v_gene: TRBV20-1
abundance: -
CDR3aa: CSAREEIAGDITGELFF
CDR3nt: TGCAGTGCTAGAGAGGAGATAGCGGGAGATATAACCGGGGAGCTGTTTTTT

d_gene: TRBD2
j_gene: TRBJ2-1
v_gene: TRBV11-2
abundance: -
CDR3aa: CASSLVPSSGDNNEQFF
CDR3nt: TGTGCCAGCAGCTTAGTCCCATCTAGCGGGGACAACAATGAGCAGTTCTTT

d_gene: TRBD2
j_gene: TRBJ2-5
v_gene: TRBV9
abundance: many
CDR3aa: CASSLSGVEETQYF
CDR3nt: TGTGCCAGCAGCCTTAGCGGGGTGGAAGAGACCCAGTACTTC

d_gene: -
j_gene: TRBJ2-7
v_gene: TRBV6-1
abundance: -
CDR3aa: CASSEAAVTYEQYF
CDR3nt: TGTGCCAGCAGTGAAGCTGCAGTAACCTACGAGCAGTACTTC

d_gene: TRBD2
j_gene: TRBJ2-1
v_gene: TRBV28
abundance: -
CDR3aa: CASFEGTSGLYNEQFF
CDR3nt: TGTGCCAGCTTCGAGGGAACTAGCGGTCTCTACAATGAGCAGTTCTTC

d_gene: -
j_gene: TRBJ2-7
v_gene: TRBV6-1
abundance: many
CDR3aa: CASSGLLATYEQYF
CDR3nt: TGTGCCAGCAGCGGCCTGCTAGCCACCTACGAGCAGTACTTC

d_gene: -
j_gene: TRBJ1-1
v_gene: TRBV20-1
abundance: many
CDR3aa: CSASYRDNTEAFF
CDR3nt: TGCAGTGCTAGTTACAGGGACAACACTGAAGCTTTCTTT

d_gene: -
j_gene: TRBJ2-3
v_gene: TRBV7-9
abundance: -
CDR3aa: CASSLGRTGDTQYF
CDR3nt: TGTGCCAGCAGCTTAGGCCGGACGGGGGATACGCAGTATTTT

d_gene: TRBD2
j_gene: TRBJ2-3
v_gene: TRBV20-1
abundance: many
CDR3aa: CSASLREGRDTQYF
CDR3nt: TGCAGTGCTTCGCTACGGGAGGGCCGAGATACGCAGTATTTT

d_gene: TRBD1
j_gene: TRBJ1-2
v_gene: TRBV24-1
abundance: many
CDR3aa: CATTRTGKDYGYTF
CDR3nt: TGTGCCACCACCCGGACAGGGAAGGACTATGGCTACACCTTC

d_gene: -
j_gene: TRBJ1-4
v_gene: TRBV12-3/TRBV12-4
abundance: many
CDR3aa: CASSLEGRPNEKLFF
CDR3nt: TGTGCCAGCAGTTTAGAAGGCAGACCGAATGAAAAACTGTTTTTT

d_gene: -
j_gene: TRBJ1-1
v_gene: TRBV28
abundance: many
CDR3aa: CASSFTLGLAEAFF
CDR3nt: TGTGCCAGCAGTTTTACCCTCGGACTGGCTGAAGCTTTCTTT

d_gene: -
j_gene: TRBJ2-7
v_gene: TRBV25-1
abundance: -
CDR3aa: CASNENFSYEQYF
CDR3nt: TGTGCCAGCAATGAAAACTTTAGCTACGAGCAGTACTTC

d_gene: TRBD1
j_gene: TRBJ1-1
v_gene: TRBV19
abundance: many
CDR3aa: CASSKGDRNTEAFF
CDR3nt: TGTGCCAGTAGTAAAGGGGACAGGAACACTGAAGCTTTCTTT

d_gene: TRBD1
j_gene: TRBJ2-1
v_gene: TRBV30
abundance: many
CDR3aa: CAWARDRGQNEQFF
CDR3nt: TGTGCCTGGGCCCGGGACAGGGGGCAAAATGAGCAGTTCTTC

d_gene: -
j_gene: TRBJ1-5
v_gene: TRBV7-2
abundance: many
CDR3aa: CASSLGFRQPQHF
CDR3nt: TGTGCCAGCAGCTTAGGGTTTCGTCAGCCCCAGCATTTT

d_gene: -
j_gene: TRBJ1-1
v_gene: TRBV7-2
abundance: -
CDR3aa: CASSPRRSSEAFF
CDR3nt: TGTGCCAGCAGCCCCCGCCGAAGTAGTGAAGCTTTCTTT

d_gene: TRBD2
j_gene: TRBJ2-3
v_gene: TRBV11-2
abundance: many
CDR3aa: CASSETWGGDTQYF
CDR3nt: TGTGCCAGCAGCGAGACCTGGGGGGGAGATACGCAGTATTTT

d_gene: TRBD1
j_gene: TRBJ2-7
v_gene: TRBV28
abundance: many
CDR3aa: CASSFMTGGVQTYEQYF
CDR3nt: TGTGCCAGCAGTTTTATGACAGGGGGAGTCCAAACCTACGAGCAGTACTTC

d_gene: -
j_gene: TRBJ2-7
v_gene: TRBV3-1
abundance: -
CDR3aa: CASSRMGSNFGEQYF
CDR3nt: TGTGCCAGCAGCCGTATGGGGAGCAACTTCGGGGAGCAGTACTTC

d_gene: -
j_gene: TRBJ2-2
v_gene: TRBV7-3
abundance: many
CDR3aa: CASSPRAYAGELFF
CDR3nt: TGTGCCAGCAGCCCCCGGGCCTATGCCGGGGAGCTGTTTTTT

d_gene: -
j_gene: TRBJ2-5
v_gene: TRBV3-1
abundance: many
CDR3aa: CASSQEDPRETQYF
CDR3nt: TGTGCCAGCAGCCAAGAAGACCCGAGGGAGACCCAGTACTTC

d_gene: -
j_gene: TRBJ1-2
v_gene: TRBV7-9
abundance: few
CDR3aa: CASSARSTGAGAYTF
CDR3nt: TGTGCCAGCAGCGCCCGTTCGACTGGGGCAGGAGCCTACACCTTC

d_gene: -
j_gene: TRBJ1-1
v_gene: TRBV14
abundance: many
CDR3aa: CASSHDHLEAFF
CDR3nt: TGTGCCAGCAGCCACGATCATCTCGAAGCTTTCTTT

d_gene: -
j_gene: TRBJ2-1
v_gene: TRBV30
abundance: many
CDR3aa: CASTPGRDYNEQFF
CDR3nt: TGTGCCTCCACCCCCGGGCGGGACTACAATGAGCAGTTCTTC

d_gene: -
j_gene: TRBJ1-2
v_gene: TRBV2
abundance: many
CDR3aa: CASRAGNYGYTF
CDR3nt: TGTGCCAGCAGGGCAGGAAACTATGGCTACACCTTC